This section outlines one TCR beta chain sequence together with its context. One entry per CDR3 protein, called by TCRdb with MiXCR from the 5' RACE reads. Of about 53,000 distinct CDR3 sequences in the sample, approximately 12% were seen once. The source of the sample is a study of early T cells in non-severe SARS-CoV-2 infection. The CDR3 contains 14 residues. Losses at the gene ends were 5 bases for V and 9 bases for J; bases not matched to a gene: 6. Sequenced material: whole blood, taken at baseline. This chain joins TRBV12-3 or TRBV12-4 and TRBJ2-4; 11 nucleotides line up with TRBD1. This sequence originates from an adult who was a healthcare worker with PCR-confirmed SARS-CoV-2 infection or an uninfected control (not recorded which). CDR3 nucleotides: TGTGCCAGCAGTCCCGGGACAGGGGGGATCATTCAGTACTTC. Translated: CASSPGTGGIIQYF.